By share, the clone carrying this TCR beta chain counts as medium-sized (0.01 to 0.1%). MiXCR, applied by TCRdb to the 5' RACE reads, yields one record per CDR3 protein. The sample carries roughly 25,000 distinct CDR3 sequences, about a sixth recorded once. This sample stems from a study of CD8 T cells in ankylosing spondylitis. The germline V and J ends were trimmed by 3 bases and 5 bases, with 38 bases remaining between them. This CDR3 spans 22 amino acids. This chain connects TRBV12-3 or TRBV12-4 to TRBJ2-7; possibly TRBD1 or TRBD2 for D (7 bases each). The sequence came from a male donor with ankylosing spondylitis or in good health (not recorded which). The sequenced sample was blood. CDR3 sequence: CASSFTRQGFLAGGRASNEQYF. The CDR3 nucleotides read TGTGCCAGCAGTTTCACTAGACAGGGTTTCCTAGCAGGCGGGAGAGCCAGCAACGAGCAGTACTTC.